A single T cell receptor (beta chain) is shown here with its context. The entry originates in a study of cytomegalovirus exposure and HLA in healthy donors. PCR primers comprised 60 Vbeta and 13 Jbeta primers. This table comes from immunoSEQ multiplex PCR, and its TCRdb copy is limited to in-frame clones, with some not included. Of approximately 73,000 clones listed, about two thirds are singletons. The germline V gene encodes CDR1 SEHNR and CDR2 FQNEAQ (reference sequence). The CDR3 loop spans 15 amino acids. V dropped 4 bases and J dropped 4; count of bases not matched to a gene: 6. This chain uses TRBV7-9 with TRBJ2-1, with TRBD1 identical over 8 bases. The clonotype was recovered from a man between 25 and 39 years old in good health and CMV-seropositive. The source material was PBMCs. Written as DNA, the CDR3 is TGTGCCAGCAGCTCGGGACAGGCGCCATACAATGAGCAGTTCTTC. Translation gives CASSSGQAPYNEQFF.